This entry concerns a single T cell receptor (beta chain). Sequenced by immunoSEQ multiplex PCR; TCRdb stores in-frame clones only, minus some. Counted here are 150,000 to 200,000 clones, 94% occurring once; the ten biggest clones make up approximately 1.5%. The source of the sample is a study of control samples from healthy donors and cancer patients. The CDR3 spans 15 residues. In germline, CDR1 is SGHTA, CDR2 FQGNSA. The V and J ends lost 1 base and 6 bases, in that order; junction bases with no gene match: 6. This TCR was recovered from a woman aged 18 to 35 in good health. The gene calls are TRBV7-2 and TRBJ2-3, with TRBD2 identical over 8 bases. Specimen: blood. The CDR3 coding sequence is TGTGCCAGCAGCTTAGACGGGGGGGCCAGCGATACGCAGTATTTT. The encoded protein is CASSLDGGASDTQYF. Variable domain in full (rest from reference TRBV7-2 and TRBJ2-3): GAGVSQSPSNKVTEKGKDVELRCDPISGHTALYWYRQSLGQGLEFLIYFQGNSAPDKSGLPSDRFSAERTGGSVSTLTIQRTQQEDSAVYLCASSLDGGASDTQYFGPGTRLTVL.